What follows describes a single T cell receptor (beta chain). Its target is not known. Clones were read by immunoSEQ multiplex PCR, and TCRdb kept only the in-frame ones, dropping some. The data contain around 100,000 clones, roughly four fifths of them singletons. Focal radiation plus CTLA-4 blockade with ipilimumab was given to patients with chemo-refractory metastatic non-small-cell lung cancer. The sample is drawn from a study of radiotherapy plus CTLA-4 blockade in lung cancer. Study-wide background: Objective responses were seen in about a sixth of patients, disease control in more than 30%. The study, taken as a whole, reports: An expansion of tumor-derived TCR clones occurred in blood after radiotherapy plus ipilimumab.

Germline assignment: CDR1 SGHTA and CDR2 FQGNSA. After removal of 4 bases from V and 3 bases from J, the junction contained 15 bases not matched to a gene. The CDR3 length is 18 residues. The clonotype was recovered from a human donor with non-small cell lung cancer that progressed on radiotherapy plus ipilimumab. Some clones in this sample may be carry-over from other donors' samples. This specimen consisted of peripheral blood, obtained from a patient treated with radiotherapy plus ipilimumab. This chain joins TRBV7-2 and TRBJ2-7; 10 nucleotides line up with TRBD2. The CDR3 loop reads CASSSPSRAGGRFYEQYF. CDR3 DNA: TGTGCCAGCAGCTCCCCCTCTCGAGCGGGGGGGCGGTTCTACGAGCAGTACTTC.